Following are 29 T cell receptor beta chains from one sample sequenced in a study of response to subunit inactivated influenza vaccine. TCRdb ran MiXCR on the RT-PCR reads and lists one entry per CDR3 protein. This sample carries about 620,000 distinct CDR3 sequences, about an eighth of them seen once, and the ten largest clones take 10% to 13%. The material was PBMCs from blood, obtained on the day of vaccination. These receptors came from a man aged 50-59 years who received an inactivated influenza vaccine.

The rearrangement uses TRBV20-1 and TRBJ1-6, with 7 bases that match TRBD1. Germline loops: CDR1 DFQATT, CDR2 SNEGSKA (reference sequence). The V segment lost 3 bases and the J segment 7 bases; nucleotides outside the gene matches: 6. The CDR3 runs 14 residues. The CDR3 nucleotides read TGCAGTGCTAGTAGGACAGGCATCAATTCACCCCTCCACTTT. Protein sequence: CSASRTGINSPLHF.

The table lists this clonotype with many counts. The genes are TRBV5-1 and TRBJ2-2; possible D gene TRBD1, 6 bases. Germline CDR1 reads SGHRS; CDR2 reads YFSETQ. This CDR3 comprises 15 residues. The V end lost 8 bases, the J end lost 2 bases, and 16 bases lay between the germline ends. As DNA, the CDR3 is TGCGCCAGTGGACCCGGGACATCTAACACCGGGGAGCTGTTTTTT. Translation gives CASGPGTSNTGELFF. Drawing the rest from reference TRBV5-1 and TRBJ2-2, the complete variable domain is KAGVTQTPRYLIKTRGQQVTLSCSPISGHRSVSWYQQTPGQGLQFLFEYFSETQRNKGNFPGRFSGRQFSNSRSEMNVSTLELGDSALYLCASGPGTSNTGELFFGEGSRLTVL.

This clonotype occurred many times. The chain carries TRBV12-3 or TRBV12-4 and TRBJ2-4; TRBD2 matches 9 bases. This CDR3 has 17 amino acids. The trim removed 2 bases at V and 2 bases at J, leaving 7 bases unmatched. The CDR3 nucleotides are TGTGCCAGCAGTTTAAGGCGGGAGGGCCTCTCCAAAAACATTCAGTACTTC. Translation gives CASSLRREGLSKNIQYF.

This clonotype was counted a few times. This rearrangement joins TRBV7-8 to TRBJ1-4; the D gene is possibly TRBD1 (5 bases). Germline loops: CDR1 SGHVS, CDR2 FQNEAQ. This CDR3 region has 20 residues. Trimming stripped 1 base from V and 0 bases from J, with 21 bases between. CDR3: CASSLVFWGEGHTTNEKLFF. Written as DNA, the CDR3 is TGTGCCAGCAGCTTAGTGTTCTGGGGGGAGGGCCACACAACTAATGAAAAACTGTTTTTT. Full variable domain (outside the CDR3, taken from reference TRBV7-8 and TRBJ1-4): GAGVSQSPRYKVAKRGQDVALRCDPISGHVSLFWYQQALGQGPEFLTYFQNEAQLDKSGLPSDRFFAERPEGSVSTLKIQRTQQEDSAVYLCASSLVFWGEGHTTNEKLFFGSGTQLSVL.

The chain uses TRBV5-5 and TRBJ2-5; no reliable D call. Trimming took off 4 bases at V and 0 bases at J, with 16 bases between the two ends. Looked up from germline, CDR1 is SGHKS and CDR2 is YYEKEE (reference sequence). The length of the CDR3 is 16 residues. The CDR3 DNA reads TGTGCCAGCAGCCTCCATTTCGGGTTGGACCAAGAGACCCAGTACTTC. Translated: CASSLHFGLDQETQYF.

This chain uses TRBV6-5 with TRBJ1-6; no definite D call. Trimming took off 2 bases at V and 8 bases at J, with 4 bases between the two ends. The CDR3 loop spans 12 amino acids. Germline V gene sequence: CDR1 MNHEY, CDR2 SVGAGI. The CDR3 nucleotides read TGTGCCAGCAGTTACCGAGATTCACCCCTCCACTTT. It translates to CASSYRDSPLHF.

This chain connects TRBV12-3 or TRBV12-4 to TRBJ2-3; 10 nucleotides align to TRBD2. The junction had 7 bases not matched to a gene; V was cut back by 5 bases and J by 2 bases. CDR3 length: 16 amino acids. The CDR3 nucleotides read TGTGCCAGCAGTAGGTCTAGCGGGGGCTACACAGATACGCAGTATTTT. Amino acid sequence: CASSRSSGGYTDTQYF.

Many counts were recorded for this clonotype. The rearrangement joins TRBV6-1 to TRBJ2-7; TRBD1 agrees at 7 bases. The V gene's germline CDR1 is MNHNS and CDR2 SASEGT. V lost 5 bases, J lost 3 bases, and 7 bases stayed unmatched. The CDR3 runs 14 residues. The CDR3: CASSTGQTFYEQYF. DNA for the CDR3: TGTGCCAGCAGTACGGGACAGACATTCTACGAGCAGTACTTC.

This clonotype was detected a few times. This rearrangement joins TRBV3-1 to TRBJ1-4; D is ambiguous. V lost 6 bases and J 8 bases, leaving 19 bases between the germline ends. Germline V CDR1 and CDR2: LGHDT, YNNKEL (reference sequence). This CDR3 is built from 15 residues. CDR3 protein: CASREGRGGREKLFF. The CDR3 region has the DNA TGTGCCAGCAGGGAGGGTCGTGGAGGCCGAGAAAAACTGTTTTTT.

In its sample, this clonotype was seen many times. The genes are TRBV5-1 and TRBJ1-2; TRBD1 might be the D (6 bases). With 3 bases removed from V and 6 bases from J, the gap between germline ends came to 15 bases. Germline loops: CDR1 SGHRS, CDR2 YFSETQ. CDR3 size: 14 residues. CDR3 residues: CASSSGTSYDGYTF. As DNA, the CDR3 is TGCGCCAGCAGCTCGGGGACAAGCTATGATGGCTACACCTTC.

The table lists this clonotype with many counts. This chain connects TRBV7-9 to TRBJ1-4; TRBD1 is a possible D gene (6 bases). The CDR3 totals 13 residues. The germline V gene encodes CDR1 SEHNR and CDR2 FQNEAQ (reference sequence). With 5 bases removed from V and 8 bases from J, the gap between germline ends came to 12 bases. This CDR3 is CASSPPGAEKLFF. In nucleotides, the CDR3 is TGTGCCAGCAGCCCACCAGGGGCGGAAAAACTGTTTTTT. The full variable domain, rest sourced from reference TRBV7-9 and TRBJ1-4, is DTGVSQNPRHKITKRGQNVTFRCDPISEHNRLYWYRQTLGQGPEFLTYFQNEAQLEKSRLLSDRFSAERPKGSFSTLEIQRTEQGDSAMYLCASSPPGAEKLFFGSGTQLSVL.

The chain has TRBV5-1 and TRBJ2-5, with TRBD2 as a possible D gene (6 bases). This CDR3 contains 15 residues. Germline-derived CDR1 and CDR2 are SGHRS and YFSETQ. V lost 5 bases, J lost 0 bases, and 14 bases lay in between. CDR3 nucleotides: TGCGCCAGCAGGGAAACAGCGGGTCACCAAGAGACCCAGTACTTC. Residues: CASRETAGHQETQYF.

This chain links TRBV7-2 with TRBJ2-1, with 13 bases that match TRBD2. This CDR3 is built from 17 residues. V lost 5 bases and J lost 9; bases outside the gene matches: 13. In germline, CDR1 is SGHTA, CDR2 FQGNSA. The CDR3 bases are TGTGCCAGCAGCAAAATTTTCGAGACTAGCGGGAGGAGTGAGCAGTTCTTC. Translated, it gives CASSKIFETSGRSEQFF.

This chain uses TRBV12-3 or TRBV12-4 with TRBJ2-2; D gene uncertain. The CDR3 consists of 11 residues. The V end lost 4 bases, the J end lost 7 bases, and 4 bases lay between the germline ends. The CDR3 is CASSSVGELFF. The CDR3 nucleotides read TGTGCCAGCAGTTCGGTCGGGGAGCTGTTTTTT.

The chain uses TRBV7-9 and TRBJ2-5; D possibly corresponds to TRBD2 (6 bases). Germline assignment: CDR1 SEHNR and CDR2 FQNEAQ (reference sequence). Trimming shortened V by 5 bases and J by 1 base, and 11 bases separated the two germline ends. CDR3 size: 14 residues. Here the CDR3 reads CASSPDGGQETQYF. CDR3 in DNA: TGTGCCAGCAGCCCGGACGGGGGCCAAGAGACCCAGTACTTC.

This clonotype was observed at least ten times. The gene calls are TRBV28 and TRBJ1-3; D unclear. Germline-derived CDR1 and CDR2 are MDHEN and SYDVKM. The CDR3 spans 13 residues. The V end was cut by 7 bases, the J end by 2 bases, with 9 bases between. The CDR3 bases are TGTGCCAGCATAAGGGCAGCTGGAAACACCATATATTTT. It codes for CASIRAAGNTIYF.

The rearrangement uses TRBV5-5 and TRBJ1-4; D is ambiguous. CDR3 size: 16 residues. Germline CDR1 SGHKS, CDR2 YYEKEE (reference sequence). Trimming cost V 0 bases and J 10 bases, with 19 bases left between them. CDR3 amino acids: CASSLDSSQSRSKLFF. In DNA form, the CDR3 reads TGTGCCAGCAGCTTGGATAGTAGCCAGTCGCGTTCAAAACTGTTTTTT.

The table lists this clonotype with a few counts. This chain links TRBV5-1 with TRBJ2-2; 9 positions agree with TRBD1. After removal of 4 bases from V and 0 bases from J, the junction contained 16 bases not matched to a gene. Germline loops: CDR1 SGHRS, CDR2 YFSETQ. The CDR3 has 20 amino acids. CDR3 protein: CASSSQGQGAFIANTGELFF. CDR3 in DNA: TGCGCCAGCAGCAGCCAGGGACAGGGCGCCTTCATCGCGAACACCGGGGAGCTGTTTTTT.

This chain connects TRBV7-3 to TRBJ2-1; 11 nucleotides agree with TRBD1. J gave up 2 bases and V 4 bases, and 4 bases lay outside the gene matches. Germline CDR1 reads SGHTA; CDR2 reads FQGTGA. The CDR3 has 16 amino acids. Here the CDR3 DNA reads TGTGCCAGCAGCTCAGGGACAGGGGGGCCCTACAATGAGCAGTTCTTC. It yields the protein CASSSGTGGPYNEQFF.

This rearrangement joins TRBV29-1 to TRBJ1-1, with unresolved D. This CDR3 comprises 14 residues. From germline, CDR1 is SQVTM and CDR2 ANQGSEA. Trimming removed 7 bases at V and 0 bases at J, with 15 bases between. CDR3 DNA sequence: TGCAGCGCCTTCCCGCCTGATATGAACACTGAAGCTTTCTTT. This sequence encodes CSAFPPDMNTEAFF.

This clonotype has a handful of counts. The J gene is TRBJ2-1, the V gene TRBV4-2, with 7 bases identical to TRBD2. Per the germline V gene, CDR1 is LGHNA and CDR2 is YNFKEQ. This CDR3 is 15 amino acids long. V trimming: 1 base; J trimming: 4 bases; junction bases outside the gene matches: 4. The DNA of the CDR3 is TGTGCCAGCAGCCAAGTGGGGGGGGAGTACAATGAGCAGTTCTTC. It yields the protein CASSQVGGEYNEQFF.

The rearrangement uses TRBV13 and TRBJ2-3, with 13 bases identical to TRBD2. The trim removed 5 bases at V and 10 bases at J, leaving 12 bases unmatched. The length of the CDR3 is 16 residues. Per the germline V gene, CDR1 is PRHDT and CDR2 is FYEKMQ (reference sequence). For the CDR3, the DNA is TGTGCCAGCAGCACCGGGACTAGCGGGGACTTCGGTGCGCAGTATTTT. Amino acid sequence: CASSTGTSGDFGAQYF.

V is TRBV18 and J is TRBJ1-4; 8 bases are shared with TRBD1. Germline V gives CDR1 KGHSH, CDR2 LQKENI. The CDR3 totals 14 residues. Unmatched junction bases numbered 4, after V lost 4 bases and J lost 6 bases. CDR3 residues: CASSRTGYDEKLFF. The CDR3 nucleotides are TGTGCCAGCTCACGGACAGGGTACGATGAAAAACTGTTTTTT.

The chain has TRBV6-4 and TRBJ2-3; the D is unclear. Germline lookup yields CDR1 MRHNA and CDR2 SNTAGT. The ends were cut back, 3 bases at V and 0 bases at J, with 7 bases in the middle. The CDR3 sequence is 14 residues long. The CDR3 coding sequence is TGTGCCAGCAGTGAACAGACTAGCACAGATACGCAGTATTTT. Translation: CASSEQTSTDTQYF.

This chain joins TRBV30 and TRBJ1-1, with 7 bases identical to TRBD1. CDR1 and CDR2 (germline): GTSNPN, SVGIG (reference sequence). V lost 1 base, J lost 3 bases, and 11 bases stayed unmatched. The CDR3 spans 16 residues. The DNA of the CDR3 is TGTGCCTGGAGTGAACGACAGGGTAGGATGCACACTGAAGCTTTCTTT. Amino acids: CAWSERQGRMHTEAFF.

This clonotype was observed a handful of times. The V call is TRBV11-2, the J call TRBJ2-1; 7 nucleotides match TRBD2. V shed 5 bases and J 9 bases; nucleotides not matched to a gene: 4. Germline-derived CDR1 and CDR2 are SGHAT and FQNNGV. The CDR3 length is 12 residues. CDR3 nucleotides: TGTGCCAGCAGCCGATCGGGGGGTGAGCAGTTCTTC. Translating it yields CASSRSGGEQFF.

This clonotype was detected many times. The chain links TRBV5-1 to TRBJ2-7; 7 bases map to TRBD2. CDR1 is SGHRS and CDR2 is YFSETQ in the germline V gene. Trimming at V came to 0 bases and at J to 2 bases, leaving 5 bases not matched to a gene. CDR3 length: 15 amino acids. DNA for the CDR3: TGCGCCAGCAGCTTGGGCGGGAGAGACACCTACGAGCAGTACTTC. Its protein product is CASSLGGRDTYEQYF. Based on the CDR3 plus reference TRBV5-1 and TRBJ2-7, the full variable domain is KAGVTQTPRYLIKTRGQQVTLSCSPISGHRSVSWYQQTPGQGLQFLFEYFSETQRNKGNFPGRFSGRQFSNSRSEMNVSTLELGDSALYLCASSLGGRDTYEQYFGPGTRLTVT.

This clonotype came up a few times. The chain employs TRBV27 and TRBJ2-7; 11 bases are shared with TRBD2. Germline V gene sequence: CDR1 MNHEY, CDR2 SMNVEV (reference sequence). The ends lost 8 bases at V and 4 bases at J; junction bases unmatched: 10. This CDR3 contains 15 residues. This CDR3 reads CASAPTSGSSYEQYF. The CDR3 coding sequence is TGTGCCAGCGCACCCACTAGCGGGAGTTCGTACGAGCAGTACTTC.

This clonotype was found a few times. The CDR3 bases are TGTGCCAGCAGTTACCCGATAATGAGGGGCGAGCAGTACTTC. It is translated as CASSYPIMRGEQYF. This chain links TRBV28 with TRBJ2-7; the D call may be TRBD1 or TRBD2 (5 bases each). The CDR3 is 14 amino acids. Germline V gene data show CDR1 as MDHEN and CDR2 as SYDVKM. V was clipped by 4 bases and J by 6 bases, with 16 bases between them.